Below are 27 T cell receptor beta chains sequenced from a single sample in a study of CD8 T cells in ankylosing spondylitis. Study-level points and caveats: What seemed typical of ankylosing spondylitis blood was a TCR beta motif built from eight highly homologous variants.

TCRdb ran MiXCR on the 5' RACE reads and lists one entry per CDR3 protein. The sample consists of 450,000 or so distinct CDR3 sequences, roughly 25% of them appearing once. Which antigens these TCRs recognize remains unknown. The sequenced sample consisted of blood, either unsorted or a sorted T cell fraction (not recorded which). The receptors derive from a male donor with ankylosing spondylitis.

The chain joins TRBV7-2 to TRBJ2-2, with D tentatively TRBD1 (5 bases). This CDR3 is 15 amino acids long. Germline V gene lookup returns CDR1 SGHTA and CDR2 FQGNSA. Trimming took off 6 bases at V and 1 base at J, with 12 bases between the two ends. The CDR3 spells CASRSQAVNTGELFF. The CDR3 bases are TGTGCCAGCAGATCACAGGCCGTGAACACCGGGGAGCTGTTTTTT. Full variable domain (remainder filled in from reference TRBV7-2 and TRBJ2-2): GAGVSQSPSNKVTEKGKDVELRCDPISGHTALYWYRQSLGQGLEFLIYFQGNSAPDKSGLPSDRFSAERTGGSVSTLTIQRTQQEDSAVYLCASRSQAVNTGELFFGEGSRLTVL.

The CDR3 protein is CASSIGQVNNEQFF. Here the CDR3 DNA reads TGTGCCAGCAGCATAGGACAGGTAAACAATGAGCAGTTCTTC. The chain recombines TRBV7-2 with TRBJ2-1, with 7 nucleotides matching TRBD1. Per the germline V gene, CDR1 is SGHTA and CDR2 is FQGNSA. CDR3 length: 14 residues. J lost 5 bases, V lost 5 bases, and 6 bases had no gene match.

The CDR3, as DNA: TGCGCCAGCAGCTTGACGGCTAGGGCGAATTCACCCCTCCACTTT. This gives the protein CASSLTARANSPLHF. The chain links TRBV5-1 to TRBJ1-6, with D uncertain. This CDR3 has 15 amino acids. The germline V gene has CDR1 SGHRS and CDR2 YFSETQ. V was cut by 1 base and J by 7 bases, with 12 bases left in between.

The chain links TRBV5-1 to TRBJ2-5; 9 positions match TRBD2. J was trimmed by 2 bases and V by 0 bases; bases with no gene match: 5. From germline, CDR1 is SGHRS and CDR2 YFSETQ. The CDR3 length is 16 residues. CDR3: CASSLALAGRQETQYF. The CDR3 nucleotides read TGCGCCAGCAGCTTGGCCCTAGCGGGACGTCAAGAGACCCAGTACTTC.

This chain links TRBV5-1 with TRBJ1-4; no clear D. In germline, CDR1 is SGHRS, CDR2 YFSETQ. The CDR3 length is 16 residues. The V gene lost 2 bases and the J gene lost 0 bases, with 11 bases spanning the gap. Here the CDR3 DNA reads TGCGCCAGCAGCTTAGAGCCAGGAACAACTAATGAAAAACTGTTTTTT. This codes for CASSLEPGTTNEKLFF.

The rearrangement joins TRBV7-2 to TRBJ2-1, with TRBD2 matching over 8 bases. Germline lookup yields CDR1 SGHTA and CDR2 FQGNSA. Unmatched junction bases numbered 11, after V lost 8 bases and J lost 5 bases. The CDR3 spans 15 residues. The CDR3 is CASVTGLANHNEQFF. As DNA, the CDR3 is TGTGCCAGCGTAACAGGACTAGCCAATCACAATGAGCAGTTCTTC.

V gene TRBV7-2 combines with J gene TRBJ1-1; a weak D match, TRBD1 (5 bases). The CDR3 has 15 amino acids. Trimming shortened V by 1 base and J by 8 bases, and 17 bases separated the two germline ends. CDR1 SGHTA and CDR2 FQGNSA come from the germline V gene. The chain's CDR3 is CASSLVGGEGSEAFF. CDR3 DNA: TGTGCCAGCAGCTTAGTCGGAGGGGAGGGTTCCGAAGCTTTCTTT.

This clonotype was observed a few times. For the CDR3, the DNA is TGTGCCAGCAGCCAAGGTCGATCCGGGGAGCTGTTTTTT. It translates to CASSQGRSGELFF. The rearrangement uses TRBV14 and TRBJ2-2; D call uncertain. CDR1 is SGHDN, CDR2 FVKESK, per germline. V was shortened by 1 base and J by 6 bases, with 6 bases between the two germline ends. The CDR3 consists of 13 residues.

This rearrangement joins TRBV5-1 to TRBJ2-3; D is unresolved. Looked up from germline, CDR1 is SGHRS and CDR2 is YFSETQ. Deletions cut 0 bases from V and 3 bases from J, with 11 bases between. The CDR3 loop spans 15 amino acids. The chain's CDR3 is CASSLEVGWTDTQYF. The CDR3 region has the DNA TGCGCCAGCAGCTTGGAGGTGGGGTGGACAGATACGCAGTATTTT. Together with reference TRBV5-1 and TRBJ2-3, the CDR3 gives the full variable domain: KAGVTQTPRYLIKTRGQQVTLSCSPISGHRSVSWYQQTPGQGLQFLFEYFSETQRNKGNFPGRFSGRQFSNSRSEMNVSTLELGDSALYLCASSLEVGWTDTQYFGPGTRLTVL.

The genes are TRBV11-1 and TRBJ1-3, with D hard to call. V was trimmed by 6 bases and J by 6 bases, leaving 9 bases between them. Germline lookup yields CDR1 SGHAT and CDR2 FQDESV (reference sequence). The CDR3 extends over 12 amino acids. The CDR3 here is CASSLPLNTIYF. CDR3 bases: TGTGCCAGCAGTTTACCGCTAAACACCATATATTTT.

The gene calls are TRBV24-1 and TRBJ2-1; 8 bases fit TRBD2. CDR1 and CDR2 from the germline V gene are KGHDR and SFDVKD. The CDR3 is made up of 14 amino acids. V shed 7 bases, J shed 6 bases, and the junction held 7 bases outside the gene matches. The CDR3 bases are TGTGCCACCAGACCGGGACTAGTGGGCAATGAGCAGTTCTTC. Translating it yields CATRPGLVGNEQFF.

This clonotype has ten or more counts. The rearrangement joins TRBV12-3 or TRBV12-4 to TRBJ2-3, with D perhaps TRBD2 (6 bases). The CDR3 loop spans 13 amino acids. V lost 3 bases and J lost 7, with 11 bases in between. The CDR3 DNA is TGTGCCAGCAGTTTCCAGCGGGCCAATACGCAGTATTTT. As protein: CASSFQRANTQYF.

J is TRBJ2-7 and V is TRBV30; the match to TRBD2 covers 7 bases. The CDR3 contains 12 residues. The V and J ends lost 4 bases and 3 bases, in that order; junction bases with no gene match: 3. Looked up from germline, CDR1 is GTSNPN and CDR2 is SVGIG (reference sequence). The CDR3 reads CAWTPGGYEQYF. CDR3 nucleotides: TGTGCCTGGACACCGGGAGGCTACGAGCAGTACTTC.

V is TRBV5-1 and J is TRBJ2-3, with D possibly being TRBD2 (5 bases). The CDR3 is made up of 15 amino acids. Per the germline V gene, CDR1 is SGHRS and CDR2 is YFSETQ. Between the trimmed V and J ends, which lost 0 bases and 2 bases, there was a span of 10 bases. The CDR3, as DNA: TGCGCCAGCAGCTTGGTTTCGGGGTACACAGATACGCAGTATTTT. Amino acid sequence: CASSLVSGYTDTQYF.

This clonotype has a handful of counts. The chain combines TRBV7-2 with TRBJ2-3, with D uncertain. The CDR3 sequence is 13 residues long. V was trimmed by 2 bases and J by 4 bases, leaving 7 bases between them. CDR1 SGHTA and CDR2 FQGNSA come from the germline V gene. DNA of the CDR3: TGTGCCAGCAGCTTACAGGTTTCAGATACGCAGTATTTT. This translates into CASSLQVSDTQYF.

This clonotype was seen repeatedly, ten times or more. The V gene is TRBV19, the J gene TRBJ2-1; possibly TRBD1 or TRBD2 for D (5 bases each). The CDR3 length is 13 residues. From germline, CDR1 is LNHDA and CDR2 SQIVND (reference sequence). V was shortened by 8 bases and J by 5 bases, with 13 bases between the two germline ends. CDR3 DNA sequence: TGTGCCAGTTCTCGGGGCCGACACAATGAGCAGTTCTTC. It is translated as CASSRGRHNEQFF.

The chain couples TRBV11-2 to TRBJ2-7, with a weak D call TRBD2 (6 bases). The V and J ends lost 5 bases and 6 bases respectively, with 14 bases between them. Germline V lookup: CDR1 SGHAT, CDR2 FQNNGV. The CDR3 has 13 residues. CDR3 sequence (DNA): TGTGCCAGCAGCGCCCATTCGGGGGTCGAGCAGTACGTC. The encoded protein is CASSAHSGVEQYV.

This chain's CDR3 is CASSQDGQGHNYGYTF. The CDR3 nucleotides read TGTGCCAGCAGCCAAGACGGGCAGGGCCATAACTATGGCTACACCTTC. The chain carries TRBV4-2 and TRBJ1-2, with D maybe TRBD1 (5 bases). Germline V gene data show CDR1 as LGHNA and CDR2 as YNFKEQ. The CDR3 spans 16 residues. Between the trimmed V and J ends, which lost 0 bases and 1 base, there was a span of 12 bases.

V is TRBV4-2 and J is TRBJ2-1; 7 bases align to TRBD2. CDR1 LGHNA and CDR2 YNFKEQ come from the germline V gene. CDR3 length equals 14 residues. The V segment lost 3 bases and the J segment 6 bases; nucleotides outside the gene matches: 5. DNA for the CDR3: TGTGCCAGCAGCCAGGAGACTAGCATCAATGAGCAGTTCTTC. It translates to CASSQETSINEQFF.

The V call is TRBV18, the J call TRBJ1-1, with 11 bases aligning to TRBD1. The length of the CDR3 is 15 residues. V gave up 6 bases and J gave up 7 bases; unmatched junction bases: 10. Looked up from germline, CDR1 is KGHSH and CDR2 is LQKENI. CDR3 bases: TGTGCCAGCTCCCCCGAAGGACAGGGGGCGCGTGAAGCTTTCTTT. This encodes CASSPEGQGAREAFF. The full variable domain, in which reference TRBV18 and TRBJ1-1 provide the parts outside the CDR3, is NAGVMQNPRHLVRRRGQEARLRCSPMKGHSHVYWYRQLPEEGLKFMVYLQKENIIDESGMPKERFSAEFPKEGPSILRIQQVVRGDSAAYFCASSPEGQGAREAFFGQGTRLTVV.

V usage is TRBV5-1 and J usage is TRBJ2-5; the D gene is possibly TRBD2 (6 bases). V shed 9 bases and J shed 10 bases, with 13 bases lying between them. The CDR3 covers 10 residues. Germline assignment: CDR1 SGHRS and CDR2 YFSETQ. The CDR3: CATLRRGQYF. The CDR3 DNA reads TGCGCCACCCTTAGGAGGGGCCAGTACTTC.

This clonotype was seen more than once but under ten times. The V gene is TRBV7-9, the J gene TRBJ1-1; the D is unclear. CDR1 is SEHNR and CDR2 is FQNEAQ in the germline V gene (reference sequence). With 5 bases removed from V and 0 bases from J, the gap between germline ends came to 13 bases. This CDR3 contains 15 residues. The CDR3 DNA sequence: TGTGCCAGCAGCAATCTGGGGAGGGTGAACACTGAAGCTTTCTTT. Encoded protein: CASSNLGRVNTEAFF.

This clonotype appeared a few times. V gene TRBV5-1 combines with J gene TRBJ2-3; weak D call: TRBD2 (6 bases). There are 14 residues in the CDR3. Per germline, CDR1 SGHRS and CDR2 YFSETQ. V lost 4 bases to trimming and J lost 6 bases, with 15 bases between them. The CDR3 coding sequence is TGCGCCAGCAGCACCTCCCCGGGAGAGGATACGCAGTATTTT. Its translation is CASSTSPGEDTQYF.

This chain joins TRBV20-1 and TRBJ2-1, with D possibly being TRBD1 or TRBD2 (5 bases each). Trimming left V 0 bases short and J 4 bases short, with 16 bases between. Looked up from germline, CDR1 is DFQATT and CDR2 is SNEGSKA (reference sequence). The CDR3 runs 16 residues. CDR3 loop: CSARDPFRGNYNEQFF. As DNA, the CDR3 is TGCAGTGCTAGAGATCCCTTCCGGGGCAATTACAATGAGCAGTTCTTC.

This clonotype came up a few times. The chain joins TRBV7-9 to TRBJ2-5; the D gene is possibly TRBD2 (5 bases). The V end was cut by 7 bases, the J end by 4 bases, with 13 bases between. Germline V lookup: CDR1 SEHNR, CDR2 FQNEAQ (reference sequence). CDR3 length: 13 residues. The CDR3 DNA reads TGTGCCAGCACCCCCGGGGAGCCAGAGACCCAGTACTTC. Protein sequence: CASTPGEPETQYF.

The chain is built from TRBV2 and TRBJ2-2, with 9 bases lining up with TRBD1. The V and J ends lost 7 bases and 7 bases, in that order; junction bases with no gene match: 10. CDR1 and CDR2 (germline): SNHLY, FYNNEI. The CDR3 covers 15 residues. CDR3 coding DNA: TGTGCCAGCACCAAGGACAGGGGAGTGCTCGGGGAGCTGTTTTTT. This codes for CASTKDRGVLGELFF.

The V call is TRBV25-1, the J call TRBJ2-2; 12 bases are a match to TRBD1. The germline gives CDR1 MGHDK, CDR2 SYGVNS. This CDR3 has 14 residues. V lost 7 bases to trimming and J lost 6 bases; unmatched junction nucleotides: 3. CDR3 sequence: CASTGTGGSGELFF. The CDR3 DNA sequence: TGTGCCAGCACCGGGACAGGGGGCTCCGGGGAGCTGTTTTTT.